This TCR beta chain originates from a study of blood T cell repertoires in COVID-19. Generated by immunoSEQ multiplex PCR, the TCRdb table keeps only in-frame clones and is missing some. The repertoire includes about 440,000 clones, about 90% of them detected once, and under 0.7% sits in the top ten. Germline trimming cut 3 bases from V and 1 base from J; bases unmatched to any gene: 1. The CDR3 loop spans 15 amino acids. In germline, CDR1 is LNHDA, CDR2 SQIVND (reference sequence). Living in 24 US areas, the participants were between roughly 18 and 90 years of age. Donors in Cohort 3 who had recovered were those with two negative PCRs, healthcare professional clearance, or resolution of their symptoms.

This receptor was obtained from a man aged 18 to 29 who had recovered from COVID-19. V gene TRBV19 combines with J gene TRBJ2-3, with 10 bases that match TRBD1. The sequencing sample was made of PBMCs or T cells enriched from blood (not recorded which). The CDR3 spells CASSIGTGGTDTQYF. CDR3 DNA sequence: TGTGCCAGTAGTATTGGGACAGGGGGCACAGATACGCAGTATTTT.